This T cell receptor beta chain was obtained from a study of shared clonotypes between healthy human individuals. Germline V CDR1 and CDR2: ENHRY, SYGVKD. V lost 0 bases and J lost 4; bases outside the gene matches: 6. The CDR3 loop spans 15 amino acids. Sorted subsets were amplified in replicate PCRs using about 200 ng DNA, approximately 30,000 T cell genomes. Here immunoSEQ multiplex PCR was the method, and the copy in TCRdb shows in-frame clones only, minus some. The table lists fewer than 2.5 million clones, over 85% of them singletons, with 0.36% in the top ten. Into CD45RA+ naive and CD45RA-negative memory subsets, the CD4+ cells were split.

Sequenced material: naive CD4+ T cells from PBMCs. The subset here: CD45RA+ positively selected. The rearrangement uses TRBV10-3 and TRBJ2-7, with 7 bases lining up with TRBD2. The origin of this receptor is a man in his late teens or twenties in good health. Some clones in this sample may be carry-over from other donors' samples. CDR3 sequence (DNA): TGTGCCATCAGTGAGTCAGCAGCGGGGAGGTACGAGCAGTACTTC. It translates to CAISESAAGRYEQYF.